This T cell receptor beta chain was found in a study of T cells in tuberculosis. Background on the study: CD1B tetramers identified T cells specific for mycobacterial lipid GMM.

The germline V gene encodes CDR1 SEHNR and CDR2 FQNEAQ (reference sequence). This CDR3 is 15 amino acids long. Trimming removed 5 bases from V and 0 bases from J; junction bases left unmatched: 4. Using immunoSEQ multiplex PCR, the repertoire was profiled, and TCRdb retains in-frame clones only, with some absent. The sample yields 30,000 to 40,000 clones, about 97% seen once. Tuberculin skin test and IGRA determined adolescents' latent tuberculosis status at entry. The chain couples TRBV7-9 to TRBJ2-5; 9 nucleotides agree with TRBD1. The source is a donor aged 10 to 29 with latent tuberculosis or without tuberculosis infection. Sequencing was performed on PBMCs. This CDR3 is CASSPTGGHQETQYF. In DNA, the CDR3 is TGTGCCAGCAGCCCGACAGGGGGTCACCAAGAGACCCAGTACTTC.